The 14 T cell receptor beta chains given below trace back to one sample, sequenced in a study of T cell responses to AZD1222 COVID-19 vaccine. Repertoires were generated with immunoSEQ multiplex PCR, while TCRdb's copy carries only in-frame clones and drops some. The sample holds more than 95,000 clones; just over 85% are singletons and the top ten take about 8.8%. The material sequenced was peripheral blood, taken on day 0 of AZD1222 vaccination. Source of these receptors: an adult in good health.

The chain uses TRBV19 and TRBJ1-2; D remains unclear. Trimming took 3 bases from V and 6 from J, leaving 5 bases between them. This CDR3 is built from 11 residues. Germline CDR1 LNHDA, CDR2 SQIVND (reference sequence). The CDR3 region has the DNA TGTGCCAGTAGTATCGGGGATGGCTACACCTTC. It specifies CASSIGDGYTF.

J is TRBJ1-1 and V is TRBV5-4; perhaps TRBD1 as D (5 bases). Deletions cut 0 bases from V and 3 bases from J, with 15 bases between. The CDR3 is 16 residues long. Per germline, CDR1 SGHNT and CDR2 YYREEE (reference sequence). The CDR3 nucleotides are TGTGCCAGCAGCTTGGGCTCAGGGAGATTGCACACTGAAGCTTTCTTT. It specifies CASSLGSGRLHTEAFF.

The rearrangement uses TRBV18 and TRBJ1-5; D remains ambiguous. Trimming pared 2 bases from V and 4 bases from J, leaving 15 bases between. The germline gives CDR1 KGHSH, CDR2 LQKENI. This CDR3 contains 16 residues. The CDR3: CASSPLAGLGNQPQHF. Written as DNA, the CDR3 is TGTGCCAGCTCACCATTAGCCGGTTTAGGGAATCAGCCCCAGCATTTT.

V and J are TRBV21-1 and TRBJ2-3; no check of the table's D call, TRBD2, against the DNA was made. TRBV21-1 is described as a pseudogene. CDR3 length equals 17 residues. The CDR3: CASSTTGTSGGTDTQYF. The CDR3 coding sequence is TGTGCCAGCAGCACAACCGGGACTAGCGGGGGGACAGATACGCAGTATTTT.

This clone was observed a few times. The CDR3 DNA sequence: TGTGCCAGCATCCCGGGTCGCTCCTACGAGCAGTACTTC. This sequence encodes CASIPGRSYEQYF. The chain has TRBV2 and TRBJ2-7; D remains ambiguous. With 7 bases removed from V and 0 bases from J, the gap between germline ends came to 10 bases. Germline assignment: CDR1 SNHLY and CDR2 FYNNEI. The CDR3 is made up of 13 amino acids.

The chain is built from TRBV5-1 and TRBJ2-7, with a possible D match to TRBD2 (6 bases). CDR1 SGHRS and CDR2 YFSETQ come from the germline V gene. This CDR3 spans 16 amino acids. The V gene lost 0 bases and the J gene lost 6 bases, with 19 bases spanning the gap. Here the CDR3 reads CASSLGTRPLGGEQYF. The CDR3, as DNA: TGCGCCAGCAGCTTGGGAACGAGACCCCTCGGGGGCGAGCAGTACTTC.

A single count supports this clone. The V call is TRBV10-1, the J call TRBJ1-1, with 8 bases matching TRBD1. Germline loops: CDR1 WNHNN, CDR2 SYGVQD (reference sequence). Trimming at V came to 0 bases and at J to 7 bases, leaving 7 bases not matched to a gene. This CDR3 spans 15 amino acids. CDR3 region: CASSESAGGICEAFF. CDR3 DNA sequence: TGCGCCAGCAGTGAGTCGGCAGGGGGCATTTGTGAAGCTTTCTTT.

Written as DNA, the CDR3 is TGTGCCAGCAGTGAAAGCCAGGGGACTTATGGCTACACCTTC. Translation: CASSESQGTYGYTF. The rearrangement joins TRBV25-1 to TRBJ1-2; a possible D gene is TRBD1 (6 bases). Germline V gene lookup returns CDR1 MGHDK and CDR2 SYGVNS. The CDR3 has 14 amino acids. The ends were cut back, 2 bases at V and 5 bases at J, with 12 bases in the middle.

J is TRBJ1-3 and V is TRBV7-8; no clear D. Germline V CDR1 and CDR2: SGHVS, FQNEAQ. This CDR3 has 14 amino acids. V gave up 6 bases and J gave up 4 bases, with 13 bases separating them. The CDR3 region is CASSRSESGNTIYF. As DNA, the CDR3 is TGTGCCAGCAGTCGTAGCGAGTCGGGAAACACCATATATTTT.

The J gene is TRBJ2-1, the V gene TRBV7-3, with D perhaps TRBD1 (5 bases). Per the germline V gene, CDR1 is SGHTA and CDR2 is FQGTGA. There are 14 residues in the CDR3. The V gene lost 5 bases and the J gene lost 4 bases, with 12 bases spanning the gap. The DNA for the CDR3 is TGTGCCAGCAGCATACAGGACGGATACAATGAGCAGTTCTTC. Translated, it gives CASSIQDGYNEQFF.

This chain links TRBV7-2 with TRBJ2-7, with D perhaps matching TRBD2 (6 bases). Trimming removed 7 bases at V and 2 bases at J, with 12 bases between. The CDR3 has 13 residues. Germline V gene data show CDR1 as SGHTA and CDR2 as FQGNSA. CDR3 sequence (DNA): TGTGCCAGCAATCCGACGGGGGCCTACGAGCAGTACTTC. Residues: CASNPTGAYEQYF.

This clone has at least ten counts. The chain is built from TRBV20-1 and TRBJ1-2, with D perhaps matching TRBD1 (5 bases). V was clipped by 3 bases and J by 4 bases, with 15 bases between them. The germline gives CDR1 DFQATT, CDR2 SNEGSKA (reference sequence). The CDR3 contains 14 residues. CDR3: CSASRGGEGYGYTF. CDR3 DNA: TGCAGTGCTAGTAGGGGAGGGGAAGGCTATGGCTACACCTTC.

The chain employs TRBV27 and TRBJ2-7, with 10 bases fitting TRBD1. Germline CDR1 is MNHEY and CDR2 is SMNVEV (reference sequence). V shed 0 bases and J 0 bases; nucleotides not matched to a gene: 8. There are 18 residues in the CDR3. CDR3 nucleotide sequence: TGTGCCAGCAGTTTATCGCTGCCGGGACAGGGGAGCTCCTACGAGCAGTACTTC. This translates into CASSLSLPGQGSSYEQYF.

V and J are TRBV3-1 (or the pseudogene TRBV3-2) and TRBJ2-3; D gene uncertain. V was clipped by 2 bases and J by 0 bases, with 9 bases between them. The V gene's germline CDR1 is LGHDT and CDR2 YNNKEL (reference sequence). This CDR3 has 15 amino acids. CDR3 amino acids: CASSQPISSTDTQYF. The CDR3 DNA follows: TGTGCCAGCAGCCAACCAATTAGCAGCACAGATACGCAGTATTTT.